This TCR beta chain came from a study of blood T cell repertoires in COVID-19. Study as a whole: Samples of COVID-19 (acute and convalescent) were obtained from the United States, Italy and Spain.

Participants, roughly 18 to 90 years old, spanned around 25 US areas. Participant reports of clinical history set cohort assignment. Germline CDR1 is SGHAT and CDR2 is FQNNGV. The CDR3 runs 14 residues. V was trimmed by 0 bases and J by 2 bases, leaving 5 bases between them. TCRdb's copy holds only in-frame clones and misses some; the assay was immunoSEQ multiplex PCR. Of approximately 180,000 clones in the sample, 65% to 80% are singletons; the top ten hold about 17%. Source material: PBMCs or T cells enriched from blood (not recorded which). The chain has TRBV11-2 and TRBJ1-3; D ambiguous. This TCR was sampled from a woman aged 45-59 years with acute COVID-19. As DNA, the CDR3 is TGTGCCAGCAGCTTAGACAGTCCTGGAAACACCATATATTTT. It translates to CASSLDSPGNTIYF.